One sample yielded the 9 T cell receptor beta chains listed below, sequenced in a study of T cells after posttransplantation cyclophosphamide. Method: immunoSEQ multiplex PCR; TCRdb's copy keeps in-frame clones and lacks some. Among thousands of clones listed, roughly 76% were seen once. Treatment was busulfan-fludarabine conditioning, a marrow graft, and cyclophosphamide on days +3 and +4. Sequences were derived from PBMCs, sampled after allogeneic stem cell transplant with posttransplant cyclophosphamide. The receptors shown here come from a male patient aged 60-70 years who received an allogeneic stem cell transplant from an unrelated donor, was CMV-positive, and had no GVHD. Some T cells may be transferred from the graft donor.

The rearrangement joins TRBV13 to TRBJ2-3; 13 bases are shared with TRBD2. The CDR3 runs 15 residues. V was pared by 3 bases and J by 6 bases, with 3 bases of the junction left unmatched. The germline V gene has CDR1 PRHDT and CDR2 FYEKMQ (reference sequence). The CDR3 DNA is TGTGCCAGCAGCTTCGGACTAGCGGGAGCGGATACGCAGTATTTT. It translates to CASSFGLAGADTQYF.

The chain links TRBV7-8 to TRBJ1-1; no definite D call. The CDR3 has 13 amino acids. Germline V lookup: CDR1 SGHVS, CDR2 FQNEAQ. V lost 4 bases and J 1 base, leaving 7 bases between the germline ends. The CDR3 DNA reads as TGTGCCAGCAGCTCTTACAGGAACACTGAAGCTTTCTTT. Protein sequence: CASSSYRNTEAFF.

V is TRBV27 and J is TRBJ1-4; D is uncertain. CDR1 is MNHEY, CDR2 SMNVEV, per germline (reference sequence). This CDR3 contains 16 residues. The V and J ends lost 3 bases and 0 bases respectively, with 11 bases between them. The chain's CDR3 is CASSLQSHPTNEKLFF. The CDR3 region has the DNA TGTGCCAGCAGTTTGCAGTCACATCCAACTAATGAAAAACTGTTTTTT.

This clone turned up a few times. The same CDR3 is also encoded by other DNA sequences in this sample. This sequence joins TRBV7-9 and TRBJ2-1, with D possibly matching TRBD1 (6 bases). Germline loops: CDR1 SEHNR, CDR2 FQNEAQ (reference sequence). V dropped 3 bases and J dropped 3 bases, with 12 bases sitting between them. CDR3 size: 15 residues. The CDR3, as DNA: TGTGCCAGCAGCTTCGTCCGAGGGGGCTACAATGAGCAGTTCTTC. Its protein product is CASSFVRGGYNEQFF.

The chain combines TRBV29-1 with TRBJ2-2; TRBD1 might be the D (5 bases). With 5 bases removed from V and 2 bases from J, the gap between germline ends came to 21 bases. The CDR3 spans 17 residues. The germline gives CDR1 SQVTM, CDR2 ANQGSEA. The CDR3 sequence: CSVRASVAGRNTGELFF. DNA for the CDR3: TGCAGCGTTCGGGCTAGTGTAGCAGGGCGAAACACCGGGGAGCTGTTTTTT.

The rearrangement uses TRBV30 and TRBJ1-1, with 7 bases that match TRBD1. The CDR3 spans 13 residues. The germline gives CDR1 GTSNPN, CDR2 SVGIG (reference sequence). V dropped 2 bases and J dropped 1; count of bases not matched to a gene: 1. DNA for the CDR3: TGTGCCTGGAGTAAGGGGGCGAACACTGAAGCTTTCTTT. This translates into CAWSKGANTEAFF.

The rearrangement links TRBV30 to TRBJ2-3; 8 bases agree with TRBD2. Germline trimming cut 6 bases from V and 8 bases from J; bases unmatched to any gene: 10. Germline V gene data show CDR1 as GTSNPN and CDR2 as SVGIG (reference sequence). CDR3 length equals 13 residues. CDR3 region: CACLWSLAGTQYF. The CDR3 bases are TGTGCCTGTCTTTGGAGTCTAGCGGGTACGCAGTATTTT.

The CDR3 sequence is CASTRGLNTEAFF. For the CDR3, the DNA is TGTGCCAGTACGCGGGGACTGAACACTGAAGCTTTCTTT. This sequence joins TRBV19 and TRBJ1-1; D is perhaps TRBD1 (5 bases). In germline, CDR1 is LNHDA, CDR2 SQIVND (reference sequence). CDR3 size: 13 residues. Deletions cut 7 bases from V and 0 bases from J, with 9 bases between. The whole variable domain, remainder taken from reference TRBV19 and TRBJ1-1, is DGGITQSPKYLFRKEGQNVTLSCEQNLNHDAMYWYRQDPGQGLRLIYYSQIVNDFQKGDIAEGYSVSREKKESFPLTVTSAQKNPTAFYLCASTRGLNTEAFFGQGTRLTVV.

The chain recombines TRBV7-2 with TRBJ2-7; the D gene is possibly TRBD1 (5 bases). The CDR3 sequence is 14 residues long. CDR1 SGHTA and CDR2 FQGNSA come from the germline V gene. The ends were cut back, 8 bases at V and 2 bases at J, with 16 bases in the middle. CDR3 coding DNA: TGTGCCAGCCGACCCTCGGGCAGGGCCTACGAGCAGTACTTC. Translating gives CASRPSGRAYEQYF.